These T cell receptor beta chains were read from a single sample in a study of shared clonotypes between healthy human individuals. TCRdb keeps only in-frame clones here, not all; method: immunoSEQ multiplex PCR. The sample shows around 2.5 million clones, roughly 93% of them seen only once. Sequencing was done on a sample of naive CD4+ T cells from PBMCs. These receptors were obtained from a man aged 18 to 29 in good health. Some clones in this sample may be carry-over from other donors' samples. The CDR3 runs from the conserved cysteine through the conserved F or W. A D gene is named only where the DNA matches it firmly. The size of a clone is reported for some rows only, either as once, few or many, or as a class for expanded clones.

>.|TRBJ2-3|16|TRBD2|TRBV28
CASSSAGTSVTDTQYF
TGTGCCAGCAGTTCCGCGGGGACTAGCGTCACAGATACGCAGTATTTT
>.|TRBJ2-2|15|.|TRBV13
CASSPLGANTGELFF
TGTGCCAGCAGCCCCCTAGGGGCGAACACCGGGGAGCTGTTTTTT
>.|TRBJ1-5|16|.|TRBV7-2
CASSLEVAGSNQPQHF
TGTGCCAGCAGCTTAGAGGTAGCAGGGAGCAATCAGCCCCAGCATTTT
>.|TRBJ2-3|15|.|TRBV7-8
CASSLYRLPGDTQYF
TGTGCCAGCAGCCTGTATCGACTCCCCGGGGATACGCAGTATTTT
>.|TRBJ2-5|13|.|TRBV4-3
CASSQGLAETQYF
TGCGCCAGCAGCCAAGGTCTAGCTGAGACCCAGTACTTC
>once|TRBJ2-2|14|.|TRBV5-5
CASSPMTGAGELFF
TGTGCCAGCAGCCCGATGACGGGAGCCGGGGAGCTGTTTTTT
>.|TRBJ1-1|12|TRBD1|TRBV5-1
CASSWDREEAFF
TGCGCCAGCAGCTGGGACAGGGAGGAAGCTTTCTTT
>.|TRBJ1-2|14|.|TRBV27
CASSLVGGGESYTF
TGTGCCAGCAGCCTAGTGGGGGGAGGGGAGAGCTACACCTTC
>.|TRBJ1-4|14|.|TRBV30
CAWSGIGGAEKLFF
TGTGCCTGGAGTGGTATAGGTGGCGCTGAAAAACTGTTTTTT
>.|TRBJ1-1|15|TRBD1|TRBV5-1
CASSQSGTGSTEAFF
TGCGCCAGCAGCCAGAGCGGGACAGGGAGCACTGAAGCTTTCTTT
>once|TRBJ2-7|12|.|TRBV5-6
CASSSLRGVLYF
TGTGCCAGCAGTTCCCTCCGTGGGGTACTGTACTTC
>.|TRBJ2-1|15|TRBD2|TRBV7-3
CASSLTGLAGGPQFF
TGTGCCAGCAGCTTAACAGGGCTAGCGGGAGGGCCCCAGTTCTTC
>.|TRBJ2-7|15|.|TRBV21-1
CASSEGTSGDYEQYF
TGTGCCAGCAGCGAGGGGACTAGCGGCGACTACGAGCAGTACTTC
>.|TRBJ2-1|12|.|TRBV6-5
CASSYREAEQFF
TGTGCCAGCAGTTACCGCGAAGCTGAGCAGTTCTTC
>.|TRBJ2-3|14|TRBD2|TRBV7-3
CASSLGLASDTQYF
TGTGCCAGCAGCTTGGGACTAGCTTCAGATACGCAGTATTTT
>once|TRBJ1-1|17|.|TRBV5-1
CASSPTAALRMNTEAFF
TGCGCCAGCAGCCCCACGGCCGCCCTCCGCATGAACACTGAAGCTTTCTTT
>.|TRBJ2-3|15|.|TRBV5-1
CASSLGTINTDTQYF
TGCGCCAGCAGCTTGGGTACGATAAACACAGATACGCAGTATTTT